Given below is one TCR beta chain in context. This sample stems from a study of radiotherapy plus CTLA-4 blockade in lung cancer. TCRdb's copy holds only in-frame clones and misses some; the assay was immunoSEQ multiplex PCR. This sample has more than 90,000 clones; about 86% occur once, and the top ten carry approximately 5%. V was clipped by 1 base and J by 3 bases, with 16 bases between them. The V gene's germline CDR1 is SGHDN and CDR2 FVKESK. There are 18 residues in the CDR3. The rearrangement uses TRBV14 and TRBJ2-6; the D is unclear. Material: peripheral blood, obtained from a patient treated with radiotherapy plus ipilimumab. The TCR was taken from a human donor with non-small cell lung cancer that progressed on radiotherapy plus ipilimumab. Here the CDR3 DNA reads TGTGCCAGCAGCCAAGGGGATAGGCTGTACTATGGGGCCAACGTCCTGACTTTC. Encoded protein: CASSQGDRLYYGANVLTF.